The rows below give T cell receptor beta chains drawn from one sample of a study of read filtering for tumor transcriptome and immune sequencing. MiXCR, applied by TCRdb to the reads, yields one record per CDR3 protein. This sample has approximately 50,000 distinct CDR3 sequences; 20% to 25% occur once, and the top ten carry about a sixth. Sequenced: a population of CD138-negative cells sorted from bone marrow. The receptor source for this set is a donor at least 40 years old with multiple myeloma. CDR3s include the opening cysteine and the closing phenylalanine or tryptophan. D genes are given only for firm matches. Clone size appears in some rows only: once, few, many, or a class for an expanded clone.

v_call	j_call	d_call	clone_size	cdr3_aa	cdr3_nt
TRBV28	TRBJ2-6	-	many	CASSNPDGSGANVLTF	TGTGCCAGCAGCAATCCCGATGGGTCTGGGGCCAACGTCCTGACTTTC
TRBV4-1	TRBJ1-1	TRBD1	many	CASSVQGVNTEAFF	TGCGCCAGCAGCGTTCAGGGGGTGAACACTGAAGCTTTCTTT
TRBV6-1	TRBJ2-1	-	few	CASIFRVSYNEQFF	TGTGCCAGCATCTTCAGGGTAAGCTACAATGAGCAGTTCTTC
TRBV6-1	TRBJ2-1	TRBD1	few	CASSDAPGQGNYDEQFF	TGTGCCAGCAGTGACGCCCCGGGACAGGGGAATTACGATGAGCAGTTCTTC
TRBV20-1	TRBJ2-1	TRBD2	many	CSAKGLAYSSYNEQFF	TGCAGTGCAAAGGGACTAGCCTACAGCTCCTACAATGAGCAGTTCTTC
TRBV7-9	TRBJ2-5	-	few	CASSLVDRNQETQYF	TGTGCCAGCAGCTTAGTAGACAGGAACCAAGAGACCCAGTACTTC
TRBV20-1	TRBJ2-7	-	many	CSATRPAYGDYEQYF	TGCAGTGCTACGAGGCCGGCTTATGGGGACTACGAGCAGTACTTC
TRBV12-3/TRBV12-4	TRBJ2-5	TRBD1	-	CASTVDRGVETQYF	TGTGCCAGCACCGTGGACAGGGGTGTTGAGACCCAGTACTTC
TRBV28	TRBJ2-3	TRBD1	many	CASSLGQGYTDTQYF	TGTGCCAGCAGTTTAGGACAGGGGTACACAGATACGCAGTATTTT
TRBV12-3/TRBV12-4	TRBJ1-6	TRBD1	-	CASSQGGGRSPLHF	TGTGCCAGCAGTCAGGGGGGGGGTCGGTCACCCCTCCACTTT
TRBV6-1	TRBJ2-5	TRBD1	-	CASNPWDSQETQYF	TGTGCCAGCAATCCTTGGGACAGCCAAGAGACCCAGTACTTC
TRBV6-1	TRBJ2-3	-	many	CATRGADTQYF	TGTGCCACCAGGGGGGCAGATACGCAGTATTTT
TRBV20-1	TRBJ1-3	TRBD1	many	CSAREVGQGGTIYF	TGCAGTGCTAGAGAAGTCGGACAGGGAGGCACCATATATTTT
TRBV13	TRBJ2-5	-	few	CASSPRGQSPQETQYF	TGTGCCAGCAGCCCCCGGGGCCAGTCTCCCCAAGAGACCCAGTACTTC
TRBV2	TRBJ2-5	-	many	CASSWVRETQYF	TGTGCCAGCAGTTGGGTCAGGGAGACCCAGTACTTC
TRBV29-1	TRBJ2-3	TRBD2	many	CSVEGLAGGGTDTQYF	TGCAGCGTTGAGGGCCTAGCGGGAGGAGGCACAGATACGCAGTATTTT
TRBV28	TRBJ2-1	TRBD2	many	CASSSPGLAGVGEQFF	TGTGCCAGCAGTTCTCCGGGACTAGCGGGAGTAGGGGAGCAGTTCTTC
TRBV19	TRBJ2-2	-	many	CASSILVTERTGELFF	TGTGCCAGTAGTATTCTGGTGACAGAAAGGACCGGGGAGCTGTTTTTT
TRBV7-9	TRBJ2-3	TRBD1	many	CASSPGTVTDTQYF	TGTGCCAGCAGTCCCGGGACAGTCACAGATACGCAGTATTTT
TRBV7-9	TRBJ2-2	-	many	CASSLPGPGTGELFF	TGTGCCAGCAGCCTCCCCGGGCCGGGCACCGGGGAGCTGTTTTTT
TRBV6-1	TRBJ2-5	TRBD1	-	CASSMDRGTQYF	TGTGCCAGCAGTATGGACAGGGGTACCCAGTACTTC
TRBV28	TRBJ2-4	-	many	CASSSLRAEGVAKNIQYF	TGTGCCAGCAGTTCACTCCGGGCCGAGGGGGTAGCCAAAAACATTCAGTACTTC
TRBV19	TRBJ2-3	TRBD1	-	CASSSRGQGNKDTQYF	TGTGCCAGTAGCTCTAGGGGACAGGGTAATAAGGATACGCAGTATTTT
TRBV18	TRBJ1-5	TRBD1	many	CASSPGGQPNQPQHF	TGTGCCAGCTCACCGGGGGGACAGCCTAATCAGCCCCAGCATTTT
TRBV6-6	TRBJ2-3	-	many	CASSYQGSTDTQYF	TGTGCCAGCAGTTATCAGGGATCCACAGATACGCAGTATTTT
TRBV28	TRBJ2-7	-	many	CASSSKYEQYF	TGTGCCAGCAGTTCCAAATACGAGCAGTACTTC
TRBV18	TRBJ2-7	-	many	CASSPAYSSYEQYF	TGTGCCAGCTCACCGGCGTACAGCTCCTACGAGCAGTACTTC
TRBV20-1	TRBJ2-5	TRBD1	many	CSALDWTGGETQYF	TGCAGTGCTCTCGATTGGACAGGTGGAGAGACCCAGTACTTC
TRBV7-2	TRBJ2-1	TRBD2	many	CASSLPAGLAVPTSTYNEQFF	TGTGCCAGCAGTCTTCCGGCGGGACTAGCGGTTCCAACCTCCACCTACAATGAGCAGTTCTTC
TRBV19	TRBJ2-1	TRBD2	many	CASSILGGSSYNEQFF	TGTGCCAGTAGTATTCTAGGCGGGAGCTCCTACAATGAGCAGTTCTTC
TRBV12-3/TRBV12-4	TRBJ1-1	TRBD1	few	CATDRANMNTEAFF	TGTGCCACTGACAGGGCTAATATGAACACTGAAGCTTTCTTT
TRBV7-2	TRBJ2-3	-	many	CASSLSSWGADTQYF	TGTGCCAGCAGTTTGTCCAGCTGGGGTGCAGATACGCAGTATTTT
TRBV4-1	TRBJ1-2	-	many	CASSQDWGANYGYTF	TGCGCCAGCAGCCAAGATTGGGGGGCCAACTATGGCTACACCTTC
TRBV28	TRBJ2-5	-	many	CASRSLYRGLETQYF	TGTGCCAGCCGCAGTTTATACAGAGGTCTAGAGACCCAGTACTTC
TRBV6-5	TRBJ1-4	TRBD1	many	CASSYSPTGTGEKLFF	TGTGCCAGCAGTTACTCGCCCACCGGGACAGGGGAAAAACTGTTTTTT
TRBV6-5	TRBJ2-3	-	many	CASRPGTTGDTQYF	TGTGCCAGCAGACCCGGGACCACCGGAGATACGCAGTATTTT
TRBV5-1	TRBJ2-7	TRBD2	many	CASTLAGAYEQYF	TGCGCCAGCACTCTCGCGGGGGCCTACGAGCAGTACTTC
TRBV18	TRBJ1-4	-	few	CASSPRDGTNEKLFF	TGTGCCAGCTCACCCCGGGACGGAACTAATGAAAAACTGTTTTTT
TRBV7-6	TRBJ2-2	-	many	CASRSGAGELFF	TGTGCCAGCAGGTCAGGGGCCGGGGAGCTGTTTTTT
TRBV12-3/TRBV12-4	TRBJ1-5	-	-	CASSFLAGTDISNQPQHF	TGTGCCAGCAGTTTCCTTGCCGGGACTGACATTAGCAATCAGCCCCAGCATTTT